These T cell receptor beta chains were read from a single sample in a study of siplizumab effects on memory and regulatory T cells. Data came from immunoSEQ multiplex PCR; TCRdb stores just in-frame clones and leaves some out. The sample lists over 50,000 clones; approximately 82% were seen once. Material for sequencing was memory CD4+ T cells sorted from blood. All receptors derive from a human donor in good health. The CDR3 runs from the conserved cysteine through the conserved F or W. The D gene is left open where the match is weak. Clone size appears in some rows only: once, few, many, or a class for an expanded clone.

J gene	clone size	D gene	V gene	CDR3 DNA	CDR3 protein
TRBJ1-1	.	.	TRBV6-6	TGTGCCAGCAGTTACTCGGGGGGAATCACTGAAGCTTTCTTT	CASSYSGGITEAFF
TRBJ2-7	few	.	TRBV18	TGTGCCAGCTCACGGGACTCAAGTCCAGAGCAGTACTTC	CASSRDSSPEQYF
TRBJ2-3	few	.	TRBV19	TGTGCCAGTAAACCCCTGGGCCTCGGAGATACGCAGTATTTT	CASKPLGLGDTQYF
TRBJ2-7	.	TRBD1	TRBV19	TGTGCCAGTAGCAGACAGGGACAGGGGGGCGGCGAGCAGTACTTC	CASSRQGQGGGEQYF
TRBJ1-2	.	.	TRBV6-6	TGTGCCACCCGCATTGGCAGAAACTATGGCTACACCTTC	CATRIGRNYGYTF
TRBJ2-7	.	.	TRBV10-3	TGTGCCATCGGGTCCCTGAGGGAGCAAAGGCAGTACTTC	CAIGSLREQRQYF
TRBJ1-4	.	.	TRBV2	TGTGCCAGCAGACAGGGTCAGGGGGAAAAACTGTTTTTT	CASRQGQGEKLFF
TRBJ1-1	.	TRBD1	TRBV5-6	TGTGCCAGCAGCTTGGGGGACAGGGCGACTGAAGCTTTCTTT	CASSLGDRATEAFF
TRBJ2-7	.	.	TRBV5-6	TGTGCCAGCAGCGGGTTACTGGGCAACTCCTACGAGCAGTACTTC	CASSGLLGNSYEQYF
TRBJ2-3	once	.	TRBV7-6	TGTGCCAGCAGCTTAGCTTCGGGACTCACTACAGATACGCAGTATTTT	CASSLASGLTTDTQYF
TRBJ2-1	.	.	TRBV10-3	TGTGCCATCAGTGCGAGCGGGGAGCAGTTCTTC	CAISASGEQFF
TRBJ2-3	.	.	TRBV5-1	TGCGCCAGCAGCTTGATTGGGGCTGGGGCAGATACGCAGTATTTT	CASSLIGAGADTQYF
TRBJ1-2	.	.	TRBV6-6	TGTGCCAGCAGTTACTCGGGCACCAACTATGGCTACACCTTC	CASSYSGTNYGYTF
TRBJ2-3	.	.	TRBV19	TGTGCCAGTAGTCCCCCCCCGGCCGCAGATACGCAGTATTTT	CASSPPPAADTQYF
TRBJ2-1	.	.	TRBV2	TGTGCCAGCAGTCCTCAGGCCGAGCAGTTCTTC	CASSPQAEQFF
TRBJ1-4	.	.	TRBV5-1	TGCGCCAGCAGCTTGGTCGGGTCCGATGAAAAACTGTTTTTT	CASSLVGSDEKLFF
TRBJ1-1	.	.	TRBV19	TGTGCCAGTAGTGGAGCCCCTGGGGGGCTGAACACTGAAGCTTTCTTT	CASSGAPGGLNTEAFF
TRBJ2-7	.	.	TRBV7-6	TGTGCCAGTCGTGACTACAGGAGATCCTACGAGCAGTACTTC	CASRDYRRSYEQYF
TRBJ1-6	.	.	TRBV19	TGTGCCAGTAGTAGGAGGGTTGATTCACCCCTCCACTTT	CASSRRVDSPLHF
TRBJ2-3	.	.	TRBV10-2	TGCGCCAGCAGTGATACGGTGGAGGGGACCCCAGATACGCAGTATTTT	CASSDTVEGTPDTQYF
TRBJ1-1	.	.	TRBV6-1	TGTGCCAGCAGTGAAGGTTGGATTGCAGGGTCCCCTGAAGCTTTCTTT	CASSEGWIAGSPEAFF
TRBJ2-1	.	TRBD2	TRBV18	TGTGCCAGCTCACCCGGACTAGTGATCTACAATGAGCAGTTCTTC	CASSPGLVIYNEQFF
TRBJ1-4	.	TRBD1	TRBV28	TGTGCCAGCAGTCCAGCGGGACAGGGAACGGCGACTAATGAAAAACTGTTTTTT	CASSPAGQGTATNEKLFF
TRBJ1-1	.	TRBD1	TRBV11-2	TGTGCCAGCAGCCCACGGACAGGGGTGAACACTGAAGCTTTCTTT	CASSPRTGVNTEAFF